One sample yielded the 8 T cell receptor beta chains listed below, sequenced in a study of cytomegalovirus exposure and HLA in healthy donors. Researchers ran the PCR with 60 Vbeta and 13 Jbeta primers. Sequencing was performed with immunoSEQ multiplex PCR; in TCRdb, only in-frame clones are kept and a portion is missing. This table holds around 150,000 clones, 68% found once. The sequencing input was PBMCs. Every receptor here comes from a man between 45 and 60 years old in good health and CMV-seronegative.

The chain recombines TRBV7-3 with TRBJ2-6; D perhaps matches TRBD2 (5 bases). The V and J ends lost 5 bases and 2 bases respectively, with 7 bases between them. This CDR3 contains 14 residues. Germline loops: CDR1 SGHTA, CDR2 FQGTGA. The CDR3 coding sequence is TGTGCCAGCAGCCAGAGGGCTGGGGCCAACGTCCTGACTTTC. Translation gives CASSQRAGANVLTF.

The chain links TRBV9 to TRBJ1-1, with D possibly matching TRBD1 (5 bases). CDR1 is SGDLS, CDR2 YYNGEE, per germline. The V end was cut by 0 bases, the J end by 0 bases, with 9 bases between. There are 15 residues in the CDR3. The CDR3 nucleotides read TGTGCCAGCAGCGTAGCCCCGGGGGTGAACACTGAAGCTTTCTTT. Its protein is CASSVAPGVNTEAFF.

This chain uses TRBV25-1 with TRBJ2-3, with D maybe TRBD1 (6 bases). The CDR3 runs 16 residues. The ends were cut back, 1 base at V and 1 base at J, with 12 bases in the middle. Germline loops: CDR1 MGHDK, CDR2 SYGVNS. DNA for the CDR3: TGTGCCAGCAGTGAATTGAGACAGGAACGCACAGATACGCAGTATTTT. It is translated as CASSELRQERTDTQYF. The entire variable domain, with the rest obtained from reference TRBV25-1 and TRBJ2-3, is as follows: EADIYQTPRYLVIGTGKKITLECSQTMGHDKMYWYQQDPGMELHLIHYSYGVNSTEKGDLSSESTVSRIRTEHFPLTLESARPSHTSQYLCASSELRQERTDTQYFGPGTRLTVL.

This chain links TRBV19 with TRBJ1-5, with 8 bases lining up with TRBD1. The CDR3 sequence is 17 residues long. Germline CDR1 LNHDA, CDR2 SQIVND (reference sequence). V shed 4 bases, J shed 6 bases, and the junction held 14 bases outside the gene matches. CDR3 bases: TGTGCCAGTAGTAAGCAACAGGGGGTGTTATTGGGTCAGCCCCAGCATTTT. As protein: CASSKQQGVLLGQPQHF. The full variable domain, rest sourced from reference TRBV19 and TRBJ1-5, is DGGITQSPKYLFRKEGQNVTLSCEQNLNHDAMYWYRQDPGQGLRLIYYSQIVNDFQKGDIAEGYSVSREKKESFPLTVTSAQKNPTAFYLCASSKQQGVLLGQPQHFGDGTRLSIL.

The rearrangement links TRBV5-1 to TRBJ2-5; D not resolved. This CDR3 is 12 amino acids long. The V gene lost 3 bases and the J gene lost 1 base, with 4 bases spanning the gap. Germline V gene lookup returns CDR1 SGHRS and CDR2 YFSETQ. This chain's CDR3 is CASSWSQETQYF. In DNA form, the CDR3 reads TGCGCCAGCAGCTGGAGCCAAGAGACCCAGTACTTC.

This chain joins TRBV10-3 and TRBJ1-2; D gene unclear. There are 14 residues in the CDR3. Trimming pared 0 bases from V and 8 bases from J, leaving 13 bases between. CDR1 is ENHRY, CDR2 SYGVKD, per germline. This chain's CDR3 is CAISESSPPAGYTF. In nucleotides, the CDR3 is TGTGCCATCAGTGAGTCGTCGCCGCCCGCGGGCTACACCTTC.

CDR3 protein: CASSSSGTGAGNTIYF. CDR3 sequence (DNA): TGTGCCAGCAGTTCCTCCGGGACAGGGGCTGGAAACACCATATATTTT. This sequence joins TRBV28 and TRBJ1-3; 10 bases are a match to TRBD1. This CDR3 comprises 16 residues. With V trimmed by 4 bases and J by 2 bases, 5 bases remained unmatched. Germline V gene data show CDR1 as MDHEN and CDR2 as SYDVKM.

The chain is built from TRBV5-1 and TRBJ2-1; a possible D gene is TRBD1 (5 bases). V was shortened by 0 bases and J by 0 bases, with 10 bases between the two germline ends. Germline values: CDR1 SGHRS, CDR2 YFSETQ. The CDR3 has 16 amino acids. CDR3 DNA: TGCGCCAGCAGCTTGGAGGGGATGAGCTCCTACAATGAGCAGTTCTTC. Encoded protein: CASSLEGMSSYNEQFF. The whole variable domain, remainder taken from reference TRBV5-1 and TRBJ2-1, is KAGVTQTPRYLIKTRGQQVTLSCSPISGHRSVSWYQQTPGQGLQFLFEYFSETQRNKGNFPGRFSGRQFSNSRSEMNVSTLELGDSALYLCASSLEGMSSYNEQFFGPGTRLTVL.